This TCR beta chain was obtained from a study of cytomegalovirus exposure and HLA in healthy donors. Study-wide results and limits: In a later analysis, at a false discovery rate of 0.05, 17,000 or so TCR beta sequences matched HLA alleles.

This clone was seen a handful of times. Its matching antigen is unknown. CDR3 length: 13 amino acids. Germline-derived CDR1 and CDR2 are LNHDA and SQIVND (reference sequence). V lost 5 bases and J 1 base, leaving 8 bases between the germline ends. The PCR ran on 60 Vbeta and 13 Jbeta primers. Using immunoSEQ multiplex PCR, the repertoire was profiled, and TCRdb retains in-frame clones only, with some absent. The data show about 130,000 clones, roughly a tenth seen once. The TCR originated in a woman younger than 35 in good health and CMV-seropositive. Sequencing was done on a sample of PBMCs. The V call is TRBV19, the J call TRBJ1-1; D remains ambiguous. CDR3 DNA sequence: TGTGCCAGTAGTGCACGGGGGAACACTGAAGCTTTCTTT. Its translation is CASSARGNTEAFF.